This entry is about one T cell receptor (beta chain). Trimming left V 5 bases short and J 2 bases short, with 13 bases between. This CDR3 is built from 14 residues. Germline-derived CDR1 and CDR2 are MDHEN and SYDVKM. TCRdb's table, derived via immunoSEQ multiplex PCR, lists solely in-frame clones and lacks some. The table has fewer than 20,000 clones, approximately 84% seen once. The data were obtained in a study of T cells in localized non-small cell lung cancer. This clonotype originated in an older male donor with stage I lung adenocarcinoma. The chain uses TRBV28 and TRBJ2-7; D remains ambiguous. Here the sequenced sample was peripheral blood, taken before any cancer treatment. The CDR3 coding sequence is TGTGCCAGCAGTCCCTCCGGACGGCCCTACGAGCAGTACTTC. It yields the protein CASSPSGRPYEQYF.